The text below deals with one T cell receptor beta chain. This clonotype was picked up a small number of times. The specificity of this receptor is unknown. No base qualities exist here, and no much larger clone lies one base off it. The data belong to a study of blood T cells in healthy people across ages (dated by TCRdb to between 2014 and 2017). Describing the broader study: In model experiments, roughly one uniquely barcoded TCR beta cDNA molecule per two T cells was captured by template switching. Using the same blood draw, the study looked at two additional independent replicas of 1 million unique cDNA reads for two donors, one aged 18 to 30 and the other aged 80 or older. Age-related changes in TCR beta repertoire diversity were measured in the study by deep sequencing normalized with unique cDNA molecular identifiers. The donors were divided into four age groups: young (average around 17 years), middle-aged (roughly 40), aged (approximately 64) and long-lived (82). General conclusions and limits of the study: Observed TCR beta diversity per million T cells fell roughly linearly with age, and a significant reduction was already apparent by age around 44. Compared with the aged group, the long-lived group had more naive CD4+ T cells, fewer expanded clones and increased TCR diversity, a pattern suggesting age selection. Since profiling was done on bulk unsorted PBMCs, naive and antigen-experienced compartments could not be conclusively compared. The percentage of naive T cells measured by flow cytometry correlated strongly with observed TCR beta diversity. Donor CMV infection status was unknown, potentially confounding age-related changes in expanded clonotypes. Estimates of total diversity based on one million sequenced T cells were considered lower bounds and underestimates.

Including cysteine and phenylalanine, the CDR3 has 15 amino acids. This entry keeps only the CDR3 DNA: 45 bases, framed from base 1. Cut back by 1 base and 8 bases, the V and J ends lie 15 bases apart. The CDR1 and CDR2 encoded by the germline V gene are SGHTA and FQGNSA. The donors were roughly 39 Caucasian individuals from Russia, aged roughly 6 to 95 years, who were systemically healthy. Around 10 milliliters of peripheral blood were drawn from each donor into EDTA-treated Vacutainer tubes. Ficoll-Paque density-gradient centrifugation was used to isolate PBMCs, with at least 7 million per sample. Trizol reagent was used to extract total RNA from the PBMCs, yielding at least 5 micrograms per sample. Naive CD45RAhigh/CD27high T cell percentages were measured by flow cytometry on a PBMC aliquot from every donor. Receptors were amplified or captured by 5' RACE. The instrument was an Illumina HiSeq 2500. A second roughly 6 to 12 cycle PCR used a sample-barcoded 5' primer and a J-beta primer mix. A template-switch 5' adaptor carrying 12 random nucleotides introduced a unique molecular identifier onto each TCR beta cDNA molecule. At least 2.5 million CDR3-containing paired-end reads were obtained from each sample. All of the RNA was converted into first-strand cDNA using the Mint cDNA synthesis kit, with a TRBC-specific oligonucleotide serving as the primer. After uracil-DNA glycosylase treatment, a first 18-cycle PCR used universal primers M1SS and BC2_uni_R on all cDNA. In the paper's pipeline: For normalization, 1 million high-quality reads were randomly selected from each sample, with every read carrying a distinct molecular identifier. Reads sharing molecular identifiers were discarded rather than binned into consensus sequences. CDR3 identification, clonotype clustering and error correction used MiTCR with a Q25 quality threshold and the strictest error-elimination algorithm. Lower-bound total TCR beta diversity was estimated with a nonparametric unseen species model using Euler transformation. TCRdb took the public reads, trimmed them with fastp at Q25, ran MiXCR for clone calling and kept in-frame beta chains. Every distinct CDR3 protein forms one entry, paired with its most common genes and DNA. For this entry, the V and J calls and clone size follow TCRdb and not the study's own pipeline. The sample records some 890,000 distinct CDR3 sequences, about 29% of which are singletons. Of the sample, about 10% falls within the top ten clones.

This sample also appeared in a second study, on T cells of mothers and their children. The second paper states: Nine systemically healthy Caucasian individuals served as donors, namely three mothers together with their six children. cDNA synthesis consumed the entire amount of extracted RNA, loaded at approximately 1.6 ug RNA in each 15 ul reaction. In the second PCR, sample barcodes and 2-4 random nucleotides were introduced via the M1S primer. More than 8.5 million TCR beta CDR3 reads were obtained from each mother, and approximately 3 million reads were obtained from each child. In both related and unrelated pairs, thymic selection shapes the output of TCR recombination in a similar way, with inherited differences having only a minor effect. Normalized repertoire overlap was always found to be slightly, but never significantly, higher in related mother-child pairs than in unrelated mother-child pairs. Persistent microchimeric T cell clones were not detected, at a sensitivity of 85 to 100 clones per million clonotypes. In the study, deep NGS was used to compare the TCR beta repertoires of mothers and children, and features distinguishing related mother-child pairs from unrelated individuals were sought. Mothers averaged roughly 36 +/- 4 years of age and children averaged roughly 10 +/- 4 years. After adapter ligation with NEBNext reagents, the libraries were sequenced on Illumina HiSeq 2000 with 100+100 nt paired-end reads. To avoid cross-contamination, the mother libraries and the child libraries were prepared a month apart and sequenced in separate runs. Between roughly 500,000 and 2,100,000 distinct TCR beta clonotypes were identified per donor. Naive TCR beta clonotypes were estimated from low-frequency clonotypes matched to each donor's FACS-determined naive share, without sorting.

This chain is built from TRBV7-2 and TRBJ2-1; a tentative D match to TRBD1 spans 5 bases. The clonotype originates from a woman between 40 and 50 years old in good health. The sequenced sample was blood. This receptor carries the CDR3 CASSLDGHPWDEQFF. The DNA is TGTGCCAGCAGCTTAGACGGACACCCCTGGGATGAGCAGTTCTTC.